Listed here is a single T cell receptor (beta chain). Its antigen is unknown. The data derive from a study of beta chain features in type 1 diabetes. As every portion of the isolated RNA was reverse transcribed, the sequencing read expressed TCRB transcripts. Naive, central memory and regulatory T cell samples averaged roughly 3.6 million immunoSEQ reads each. Some clones are missing from TCRdb's copy, which holds only in-frame ones; the method was immunoSEQ multiplex PCR. The repertoire holds about 700,000 clones, with roughly an eighth as singletons. There are 12 residues in the CDR3. Trimming left V 1 base short and J 6 bases short, with 8 bases between. Germline-derived CDR1 and CDR2 are GTSNPN and SVGIG (reference sequence). Study-wide findings and caveats: In comparison with healthy donors, patients had naive, central memory and Treg TCRB repertoires that appeared more similar. For TCRB rearrangement, an influence of HLA type remained unresolved here. Type 1 diabetes patients had TCRB CDR3s that were shorter (moderately but significantly so) in all four CD4+ subsets.

The receptor's source is a man younger than 35 with type 1 diabetes. Sequencing was done on a sample of naive CD4+ T cells from blood. The chain recombines TRBV30 with TRBJ2-3; D is ambiguous. CDR3 nucleotide sequence: TGTGCCTGGAGTGCTCAGCTTGATACGCAGTATTTT. It codes for CAWSAQLDTQYF.